The rows below give T cell receptor beta chains drawn from one sample of a study of cytomegalovirus exposure and HLA in healthy donors. Repertoires were generated with immunoSEQ multiplex PCR, while TCRdb's copy carries only in-frame clones and drops some. The repertoire holds some 150,000 clones, roughly 79% seen once, with about 1% in the top ten. The sample consisted of PBMCs. Every receptor here comes from a male donor in good health and CMV-seronegative. CDR3s include the opening cysteine and the closing phenylalanine or tryptophan. Each record gives: CDR3 DNA, CDR3 protein, J gene, V gene, D gene. A D gene is named only where the DNA matches it firmly.

CDR3nt: TGTGCCAGCAGTCCCCGACTCGAGACAGTTCTCGACGAGCAGTACTTC; CDR3aa: CASSPRLETVLDEQYF; j_gene: TRBJ2-7; v_gene: TRBV27; d_gene: .
CDR3nt: TGTGCCAGCAGTGGGACAATCTCCTACAATGAGCAGTTCTTC; CDR3aa: CASSGTISYNEQFF; j_gene: TRBJ2-1; v_gene: TRBV2; d_gene: .
CDR3nt: TGCGCCAGCAGCTTGGGTTGGGGGGACACTGAAGCTTTCTTT; CDR3aa: CASSLGWGDTEAFF; j_gene: TRBJ1-1; v_gene: TRBV5-1; d_gene: .
CDR3nt: TGTGCCAGCAGCCAAGGATCCGGGGGGGCCTACAATGAGCAGTTCTTC; CDR3aa: CASSQGSGGAYNEQFF; j_gene: TRBJ2-1; v_gene: TRBV14; d_gene: TRBD2
CDR3nt: TGTGCCAGCAGCTTGTCGGTTGGTGAGACCCAGTACTTC; CDR3aa: CASSLSVGETQYF; j_gene: TRBJ2-5; v_gene: TRBV5-4; d_gene: .
CDR3nt: TGTGCCAGCAGTGAAGCGAGCGGGGGTTTCTACAATGAGCAGTTCTTC; CDR3aa: CASSEASGGFYNEQFF; j_gene: TRBJ2-1; v_gene: TRBV2; d_gene: TRBD2
CDR3nt: TGCGCCAGCAGCCAAGTGACCGACAGGGTAAGCAATCAGCCCCAGCATTTT; CDR3aa: CASSQVTDRVSNQPQHF; j_gene: TRBJ1-5; v_gene: TRBV4-1; d_gene: TRBD1
CDR3nt: TGCGCCAGCAGCTTGGACGGGACAGGGGGCTTCTACGAGCAGTACTTC; CDR3aa: CASSLDGTGGFYEQYF; j_gene: TRBJ2-7; v_gene: TRBV5-1; d_gene: TRBD1
CDR3nt: TGTGCCAGACCCGGGACAGGAGCTTTCTTT; CDR3aa: CARPGTGAFF; j_gene: TRBJ1-1; v_gene: TRBV21-1; d_gene: .
CDR3nt: TGTGCCAGCAGCACGCGACAGGGAGCCAGCACCGGGGAGCTGTTTTTT; CDR3aa: CASSTRQGASTGELFF; j_gene: TRBJ2-2; v_gene: TRBV7-2; d_gene: TRBD1